Listed below are T cell receptor beta chains from one sample, sequenced in a study of cytomegalovirus exposure and HLA in healthy donors. Libraries were prepared by immunoSEQ multiplex PCR; TCRdb keeps only in-frame clonotypes and omits some of them. This table has over 200,000 clones, 77% appearing once. Sequenced: PBMCs. The receptors originated from a woman aged 55-70 years in good health and CMV-seropositive. CDR3s include the opening cysteine and the closing phenylalanine or tryptophan. The D gene is left open where the match is weak. Clone size is not always given. Where it is, it says once, few, many or a class for expanded clones.

cdr3_nt cdr3_aa j_call clone_size d_call v_call
TGTGCCAGCTCACCCCCCAGCGGGAGCACAGATACGCAGTATTTT CASSPPSGSTDTQYF TRBJ2-3 NA NA TRBV18
TGTGCCAGCTCATCGGGACAGGAGGGAGAGCAGTACTTC CASSSGQEGEQYF TRBJ2-5 NA TRBD1 TRBV18
TGTGCCAGCAGTTCCCCCGGGACAGGTACCAATCAGCCCCAGCATTTT CASSSPGTGTNQPQHF TRBJ1-5 NA TRBD1 TRBV28
TGTGCCACCCTCCTTCGGGAGGGGCTTGAAGCTTTCTTT CATLLREGLEAFF TRBJ1-1 few NA TRBV28
TGTGCCTGGGGATTTCGACTGGGCACAGATACGCAGTATTTT CAWGFRLGTDTQYF TRBJ2-3 NA NA TRBV30
TGTGCCAGCTCACCAGGGACAATATCATATGGCTACACCTTC CASSPGTISYGYTF TRBJ1-2 NA NA TRBV18
TGTGCCAGCAGCTTGGATTTGAGGACAGGGTTGGATGGAGCTTTCTTT CASSLDLRTGLDGAFF TRBJ1-1 few TRBD1 TRBV5-6
TGCAGCGCCCGACCCGACAGCCTAGCCTACGAGCAGTACTTC CSARPDSLAYEQYF TRBJ2-7 NA NA TRBV29-1
TGTGCCAGCTCAACAGGGGGCGAAAACGAGCAGTACTTC CASSTGGENEQYF TRBJ2-7 NA TRBD1 TRBV18
TGTGCCAGCAGTCCTGCACCGGGACAGGGGGCTTACAACGAGCAGTACTTC CASSPAPGQGAYNEQYF TRBJ2-7 NA TRBD1 TRBV11-2
TGCGCCAGCAGTATCCCCGGCGGGGTTGAAGCTTTCTTT CASSIPGGVEAFF TRBJ1-1 NA NA TRBV5-1
TGTGCCAGTAGTTCCCGGACAGGGCGGACTGAAGCTTTCTTT CASSSRTGRTEAFF TRBJ1-1 NA TRBD1 TRBV19
TGTGCCAGCAGCTTACCACAGAGGGGCGGGATAAACTACGAGCAGTACTTC CASSLPQRGGINYEQYF TRBJ2-7 NA NA TRBV5-8
TGTGCCAGCAGCTGGGACAGGGGGAAATACGAGCAGTACTTC CASSWDRGKYEQYF TRBJ2-7 NA TRBD1 TRBV2
TGTGCCAGCAGCTTAACCGGGACTAGCAGGGAGACCCAGTACTTC CASSLTGTSRETQYF TRBJ2-5 NA TRBD2 TRBV7-3
TGTGCCAGCAGCGTAGGACAGGGAAACTACGAGCAGTACTTC CASSVGQGNYEQYF TRBJ2-7 NA TRBD1 TRBV9
TGTGCCAGCAGCCCCGTAGCGGTCCTCCAAGAGACCCAGTACTTC CASSPVAVLQETQYF TRBJ2-5 NA NA TRBV7-9
TGCGCCAGCAGCATCAACAGCGGTCCCACCTACGAGCAGTACTTC CASSINSGPTYEQYF TRBJ2-7 NA NA TRBV5-1
TGTGCCACCAGCGGCAGATTAGCCAAAAACATTCAGTACTTC CATSGRLAKNIQYF TRBJ2-4 NA NA TRBV15
TGTGCCAGCAGTGCGCGGGACAGGGGAAACACTGAAGCTTTCTTT CASSARDRGNTEAFF TRBJ1-1 NA TRBD1 TRBV27
TGCAGCGTTGAAGATGACAGGGCTAGCTATGGCTACACCTTC CSVEDDRASYGYTF TRBJ1-2 few TRBD1 TRBV29-1
TGTGCCAGCAGCTTAGTCAGGGGGCTATCCGAGCAGTACTTC CASSLVRGLSEQYF TRBJ2-7 NA TRBD1 TRBV11-2
TGTGCCAGCTCACCCCCGGGGCGGGGGCCCAGTGACGAGCAGTACTTC CASSPPGRGPSDEQYF TRBJ2-7 few NA TRBV18
TGTGCCAGCAGCCCTATTGGGCGCGCGGGGGAGCAGTACTTC CASSPIGRAGEQYF TRBJ2-7 NA NA TRBV7-2
TGTGCCACTGGACTAGCGGGAGTTATGACCGGGGAGCTGTTTTTT CATGLAGVMTGELFF TRBJ2-2 once TRBD2 TRBV6-5
TGCAGCGTTGCCGACAGGGGGCCCTCCTACGAGCAGTACTTC CSVADRGPSYEQYF TRBJ2-7 NA TRBD1 TRBV29-1
TGCGCCAGCAGCCATGGACTAGCGGGTGAAGATACGCAGTATTTT CASSHGLAGEDTQYF TRBJ2-3 NA TRBD2 TRBV5-1
TGCGCCAGCAGTCTAGCGGCGACGACACTCTACAATGAGCAGTTCTTC CASSLAATTLYNEQFF TRBJ2-1 NA TRBD2 TRBV10-1
TGTGCCAGCATGGGGACAAGGGTTTCGAGCAATCAGCCCCAGCATTTT CASMGTRVSSNQPQHF TRBJ1-5 NA NA TRBV21-1
TGTGCCAGCAGTGACAGCTCTGGAAACACCATATATTTT CASSDSSGNTIYF TRBJ1-3 NA NA TRBV6-1
TGCGCCAGCAGCTTTACTAGCGGGGGCCAAAACACCGGGGAGCTGTTTTTT CASSFTSGGQNTGELFF TRBJ2-2 NA TRBD2 TRBV5-1